These T cell receptor beta chains were read from a single sample in a study of CXCR3-negative and CXCR3-positive naive CD8 T cells. After re-calling the 5' RACE reads, TCRdb lists one entry per CDR3 protein, DNA absent. Its listing shows under 65,000 distinct CDR3 sequences. Sequencing input: memory CD8+ T cells from blood. Receptors were obtained from a human donor in good health. Some clones in this sample may be carry-over from other donors' samples. Each CDR3 is given with its conserved first and last residue. Some rows have no size entry. The others give once, few or many, or a class for an expanded clone.

V,J,size,CDR3
TRBV6-6,TRBJ2-5,NA,CASSYGSPETQYF
TRBV28,TRBJ2-7,NA,CASSLRGQLTYEQYF
TRBV7-8,TRBJ2-5,NA,CASRLYWAGGQETQYF
TRBV20-1,TRBJ1-6,NA,CSARDMAGDNSPLHF
TRBV7-2,TRBJ2-3,NA,CASSSPGLAGEITDTQYF
TRBV20-1,TRBJ2-1,NA,CSADGTGAYNEQFF
TRBV18,TRBJ2-1,NA,CASSPEHVGGYNEQFF
TRBV11-1,TRBJ1-4,NA,CASSLSGSAQGEKLFF
TRBV19,TRBJ2-1,NA,CASSKLADYNEQFF
TRBV5-1,TRBJ2-7,NA,CATRGEHTYEQYF
TRBV29-1,TRBJ2-1,NA,CSVESHLGYEQFF
TRBV7-6,TRBJ2-1,NA,CASSSPTGLESNNEQFF
TRBV5-8,TRBJ2-1,NA,CASSLAGVYNEQFF
TRBV7-3,TRBJ2-1,medium-sized,CASSLGGSNEQFF
TRBV29-1,TRBJ2-2,NA,CSVETGSGELFF
TRBV3-1,TRBJ1-5,NA,CASSQDENRGQPQHF
TRBV7-6,TRBJ2-7,NA,CASSSNSGYEQYF
TRBV7-3,TRBJ2-1,NA,CASSPTGAYNEQFF
TRBV21-1,TRBJ2-4,NA,CASSDALAKNIQYF
TRBV7-9,TRBJ2-5,NA,CASSGTSGVSAQETQYF
TRBV4-1,TRBJ2-5,NA,CASSQAGGWDQYF
TRBV27,TRBJ1-2,NA,CASSFWTSDVKGYTF
TRBV10-2,TRBJ1-2,large,CASSDQPNYGYTF
TRBV6-2/TRBV6-3,TRBJ2-2,NA,CASTPIGGGVGELFF
TRBV13,TRBJ1-1,NA,CASSYGTEGLAFF
TRBV6-4,TRBJ2-1,NA,CASSDKQLAGDFANEQFF